The 21 T cell receptor beta chains below all came from one sample that was sequenced in a study of cytomegalovirus exposure and HLA in healthy donors. The primer mix had 60 Vbeta and 13 Jbeta primers. Profiled with immunoSEQ multiplex PCR; TCRdb holds only in-frame clones, not every one. The top ten clones hold about 1.8% of a sample with hundreds of thousands of clones, 60% to 80% of them seen once. The material sequenced was PBMCs. The receptors stem from a man aged 18 to 35 in good health and CMV-seronegative.

This chain uses TRBV18 with TRBJ2-7, with 7 bases lining up with TRBD2. Unmatched junction bases numbered 7, after V lost 2 bases and J lost 0 bases. Germline CDR1 is KGHSH and CDR2 is LQKENI. CDR3 length equals 16 residues. This CDR3 reads CASSPVPGTTSYEQYF. The CDR3 DNA sequence: TGTGCCAGCTCACCAGTACCGGGGACTACCTCCTACGAGCAGTACTTC.

This sequence joins TRBV11-2 and TRBJ2-7; 8 bases agree with TRBD2. J lost 0 bases, V lost 4 bases, and 8 bases had no gene match. Germline-derived CDR1 and CDR2 are SGHAT and FQNNGV. The CDR3 is 16 residues long. CDR3 nucleotide sequence: TGTGCCAGCAGCTCCATTAGCGGGGCAAGCTCCTACGAGCAGTACTTC. As protein: CASSSISGASSYEQYF. The whole variable domain, remainder taken from reference TRBV11-2 and TRBJ2-7, is EAGVAQSPRYKIIEKRQSVAFWCNPISGHATLYWYQQILGQGPKLLIQFQNNGVVDDSQLPKDRFSAERLKGVDSTLKIQPAKLEDSAVYLCASSSISGASSYEQYFGPGTRLTVT.

The rearrangement links TRBV6-5 to TRBJ1-1, with TRBD1 identical over 7 bases. Germline lookup yields CDR1 MNHEY and CDR2 SVGAGI. Trimming cost V 8 bases and J 8 bases; bases outside gene matches: 14. The length of the CDR3 is 14 residues. CDR3 nucleotide sequence: TGTGCCAGCCGGCGGGACAGAGTTTTGGTCGAAGCTTTCTTT. Translation gives CASRRDRVLVEAFF.

This clone was counted many times. V gene TRBV2 combines with J gene TRBJ2-1; D perhaps matches TRBD2 (5 bases). V lost 6 bases to trimming and J lost 12 bases, with 15 bases between them. The germline gives CDR1 SNHLY, CDR2 FYNNEI. CDR3 size: 12 residues. Here the CDR3 reads CASRGGSSGQFF. Written as DNA, the CDR3 is TGTGCCAGCAGAGGAGGCTCCTCGGGGCAGTTCTTC.

The chain recombines TRBV19 with TRBJ1-1, with 11 positions matching TRBD1. V was pared by 4 bases and J by 7 bases, with 8 bases of the junction left unmatched. The germline gives CDR1 LNHDA, CDR2 SQIVND (reference sequence). The CDR3 has 15 residues. CDR3 nucleotide sequence: TGTGCCAGTAGTAGGCCGGGACAGGGGGGCAGTGAAGCTTTCTTT. It specifies CASSRPGQGGSEAFF.

This chain links TRBV25-1 with TRBJ1-1; the D is unclear. Germline V gene data show CDR1 as MGHDK and CDR2 as SYGVNS. V lost 4 bases, J lost 3 bases, and 18 bases lay in between. The CDR3 extends over 16 amino acids. CDR3 in amino acids: CASSARTGGQDTEAFF. The CDR3 DNA follows: TGTGCCAGCAGTGCCCGGACGGGAGGTCAAGACACTGAAGCTTTCTTT.

V is TRBV9 and J is TRBJ2-1; TRBD1 matches 11 bases. Trimming at V came to 0 bases and at J to 4 bases, leaving 3 bases not matched to a gene. In germline, CDR1 is SGDLS, CDR2 YYNGEE. This CDR3 is built from 16 residues. CDR3 sequence (DNA): TGTGCCAGCAGCGTAGGGACAGGGGGCGAATACAATGAGCAGTTCTTC. This codes for CASSVGTGGEYNEQFF.

V is TRBV18 and J is TRBJ1-1, with a weak D call TRBD1 (6 bases). Trimming took 2 bases from V and 8 from J, leaving 9 bases between them. Per the germline V gene, CDR1 is KGHSH and CDR2 is LQKENI. This CDR3 spans 12 amino acids. CDR3 sequence (DNA): TGTGCCAGCTCACCAGACAGGCAAGAAGCTTTCTTT. Protein: CASSPDRQEAFF.

The chain joins TRBV28 to TRBJ1-4, with a possible D match to TRBD1 (6 bases). The CDR3 runs to 13 residues. Looked up from germline, CDR1 is MDHEN and CDR2 is SYDVKM. Trimming shortened V by 7 bases and J by 8 bases, and 14 bases separated the two germline ends. CDR3 sequence: CASKGDGHEKLFF. The CDR3 bases are TGTGCCAGCAAGGGGGACGGTCACGAAAAACTGTTTTTT.

V is TRBV7-9 and J is TRBJ1-2; the match to TRBD1 covers 8 bases. Germline assignment: CDR1 SEHNR and CDR2 FQNEAQ (reference sequence). This CDR3 is built from 14 residues. V shed 5 bases, J shed 7 bases, and the junction held 9 bases outside the gene matches. The CDR3, as DNA: TGTGCCAGCAGCCCCTCGACAGGGGCGGGTGGCTACACCTTC. Amino acids: CASSPSTGAGGYTF.

The J gene is TRBJ1-2, the V gene TRBV5-4; D perhaps matches TRBD1 (5 bases). CDR1 is SGHNT and CDR2 is YYREEE in the germline V gene (reference sequence). The V end was cut by 0 bases, the J end by 5 bases, with 11 bases between. The CDR3 loop spans 14 amino acids. As DNA, the CDR3 is TGTGCCAGCAGCTTGGAGCAGGGTGGATATGGCTACACCTTC. The encoded protein is CASSLEQGGYGYTF.

V is TRBV28 and J is TRBJ1-1; D may be TRBD1 (5 bases). This CDR3 has 12 residues. The V gene lost 7 bases and the J gene lost 5 bases, with 11 bases spanning the gap. From germline, CDR1 is MDHEN and CDR2 SYDVKM. The CDR3 DNA is TGTGCCAGCATGGTCGGGGGGACTGAAGCTTTCTTT. Translating it yields CASMVGGTEAFF.

This chain uses TRBV6-6 with TRBJ1-5; maybe TRBD1 (6 bases). Per the germline V gene, CDR1 is MNHNY and CDR2 is SVGAGI (reference sequence). CDR3 length equals 13 residues. With 7 bases removed from V and 7 bases from J, the gap between germline ends came to 14 bases. The CDR3 region is CASTTRGDQPQHF. CDR3 nucleotides: TGTGCCAGCACCACCAGGGGAGACCAGCCCCAGCATTTT.

The chain couples TRBV6-1 to TRBJ2-3; the match to TRBD2 covers 9 bases. V shed 1 base, J shed 6 bases, and the junction held 17 bases outside the gene matches. The CDR3 is 19 residues long. Germline V gene sequence: CDR1 MNHNS, CDR2 SASEGT. The CDR3 bases are TGTGCCAGCAGTGAAGGTGGGGGGAGACTAGCGGCTCGGTCGGATACGCAGTATTTT. As protein: CASSEGGGRLAARSDTQYF.

This clone was seen only once. This chain links TRBV4-2 with TRBJ2-3; no definite D call. Looked up from germline, CDR1 is LGHNA and CDR2 is YNFKEQ. Deletions cut 1 base from V and 0 bases from J, with 5 bases between. There are 14 residues in the CDR3. The CDR3 spells CASSQVDSTDTQYF. The CDR3 bases are TGTGCCAGCAGCCAAGTAGATAGCACAGATACGCAGTATTTT.

V is TRBV15 and J is TRBJ1-6; 10 nucleotides match TRBD1. The CDR3 totals 15 residues. Germline CDR1 and CDR2: LNHNV and YYDKDF (reference sequence). With V trimmed by 3 bases and J by 10 bases, 6 bases remained unmatched. The CDR3 here is CATSREDRGGSPLHF. The CDR3 DNA reads as TGTGCCACCAGCAGGGAGGACAGGGGGGGATCACCCCTCCACTTT.

The chain uses TRBV4-3 and TRBJ2-6, with a tentative D call TRBD1 (5 bases). Germline CDR1 LGHNA, CDR2 YSLEER. V was cut by 0 bases and J by 0 bases, with 9 bases left in between. The CDR3 contains 17 residues. CDR3 nucleotides: TGCGCCAGCAGCCAAGACAGGGTCTTCTCTGGGGCCAACGTCCTGACTTTC. Its translation: CASSQDRVFSGANVLTF.

The chain has TRBV19 and TRBJ2-2; D is perhaps TRBD1 (5 bases). This CDR3 is 16 amino acids long. With 3 bases removed from V and 0 bases from J, the gap between germline ends came to 11 bases. Looked up from germline, CDR1 is LNHDA and CDR2 is SQIVND (reference sequence). CDR3 sequence reads: CASSIGARANTGELFF. The CDR3 bases are TGTGCCAGTAGTATTGGGGCCAGGGCGAACACCGGGGAGCTGTTTTTT.

The CDR3 loop reads CASRRQVVAEAFF. CDR3 nucleotides: TGTGCCAGCAGACGACAGGTGGTCGCTGAAGCTTTCTTT. The rearrangement links TRBV6-5 to TRBJ1-1; the D gene is possibly TRBD1 (6 bases). Looked up from germline, CDR1 is MNHEY and CDR2 is SVGAGI. The CDR3 contains 13 residues. Deletions cut 6 bases from V and 6 bases from J, with 14 bases between.

This clone was seen a handful of times. The genes are TRBV27 and TRBJ1-5; no reliable D call. This CDR3 comprises 19 residues. Germline V lookup: CDR1 MNHEY, CDR2 SMNVEV (reference sequence). The ends were cut back, 4 bases at V and 2 bases at J, with 24 bases in the middle. CDR3 residues: CASSYVPTTPRSGNQPQHF. The CDR3 DNA reads TGTGCCAGCAGTTACGTCCCGACAACCCCCCGAAGTGGCAATCAGCCCCAGCATTTT.

V usage is TRBV6-1 and J usage is TRBJ2-6; no clear D gene. V dropped 0 bases and J dropped 4 bases, with 4 bases sitting between them. Germline V CDR1 and CDR2: MNHNS, SASEGT. The CDR3 covers 14 residues. Written as DNA, the CDR3 is TGTGCCAGCAGTGAAGCCGGGGGGGCCAACGTCCTGACTTTC. The encoded protein is CASSEAGGANVLTF.